Shown below are 24 T cell receptor beta chains from a single sample sequenced in a study of shared clonotypes between healthy human individuals (TCRdb year 2020). Receptor amplification or capture employed the immunoSEQ multiplex PCR assay. Here the immuneACCESS table is served through TCRdb, limited to in-frame sequences with V and J called. Missing clones are a known gap in these copies; in checked studies unresolved V genes cover under half, and the rest lacks a known reason. For this sample the table gives millions of clones, of which approximately 95% were detected only once. Of the sample, 0.35% to 0.45% falls within the top ten clones. Sample: naive CD4+ T cells from PBMCs. Taken with the paper, the label for cell subset or site translates to: CD45RA+ positively selected. The receptors stem from a man aged 18 to 35 in good health. Some clones in this sample may be carry-over from other donors' samples.

The V call is TRBV11-1, the J call TRBJ2-3; no clear D gene. With 1 base removed from V and 5 bases from J, the gap between germline ends came to 7 bases. Germline loops: CDR1 SGHAT, CDR2 FQDESV (reference sequence). The CDR3 consists of 13 residues. The DNA for the CDR3 is TGTGCCAGCAGCTTAGATTTAGGAGATACGCAGTATTTT. It is translated as CASSLDLGDTQYF. Filled out from reference TRBV11-1 and TRBJ2-3, the complete variable domain reads EAEVAQSPRYKITEKSQAVAFWCDPISGHATLYWYRQILGQGPELLVQFQDESVVDDSQLPKDRFSAERLKGVDSTLKIQPAELGDSAMYLCASSLDLGDTQYFGPGTRLTVL.

The chain couples TRBV28 to TRBJ1-1; no firm D call. V lost 7 bases, J lost 0 bases, and 12 bases lay in between. The CDR3 length is 14 residues. Germline V lookup: CDR1 MDHEN, CDR2 SYDVKM. The CDR3 nucleotides are TGTGCCAGCACCCTGCAGAGGATGAACACTGAAGCTTTCTTT. It is translated as CASTLQRMNTEAFF.

In the case of this clone: This CDR3 is also generated by other DNA sequences in the sample. The chain has TRBV18 and TRBJ1-2, with D tentatively TRBD1 (5 bases). Germline V gene lookup returns CDR1 KGHSH and CDR2 LQKENI. CDR3 length: 14 residues. The germline V and J ends were trimmed by 6 bases and 3 bases, with 14 bases remaining between them. CDR3 DNA sequence: TGTGCCAGCTCGCCCGGGACGGACGACTATGGCTACACCTTC. Its protein product is CASSPGTDDYGYTF.

The chain uses TRBV7-6 and TRBJ2-1; D unclear. CDR1 and CDR2 from the germline V gene are SGHVS and FNYEAQ. This CDR3 is built from 13 residues. V lost 4 bases to trimming and J lost 7 bases, with 11 bases between them. CDR3 in DNA: TGTGCCAGCAGCTCCTCCTACGGGAATGAGCAGTTCTTC. It is translated as CASSSSYGNEQFF. The full variable domain, in which reference TRBV7-6 and TRBJ2-1 provide the parts outside the CDR3, is GAGVSQSPRYKVTKRGQDVALRCDPISGHVSLYWYRQALGQGPEFLTYFNYEAQQDKSGLPNDRFSAERPEGSISTLTIQRTEQRDSAMYRCASSSSYGNEQFFGPGTRLTVL.

The chain couples TRBV6-1 to TRBJ2-3, with D tentatively TRBD2 (6 bases). The CDR3 totals 15 residues. CDR1 and CDR2 (germline): MNHNS, SASEGT. Trimming took 1 base from V and 4 from J, leaving 12 bases between them. The CDR3 sequence is CASSEGGGIADTQYF. Written as DNA, the CDR3 is TGTGCCAGCAGTGAAGGGGGCGGGATCGCAGATACGCAGTATTTT.

V gene TRBV2 combines with J gene TRBJ2-1, with TRBD2 as a possible D gene (5 bases). CDR3 length equals 11 residues. Trimming left V 6 bases short and J 15 bases short, with 15 bases between. CDR1 and CDR2 (germline): SNHLY, FYNNEI. CDR3 loop: CASRVSGIGFF. DNA for the CDR3: TGTGCCAGCAGGGTCAGCGGTATAGGGTTCTTC.

This rearrangement joins TRBV29-1 to TRBJ2-1, with a possible D match to TRBD2 (6 bases). The CDR3 is 14 residues long. The ends were cut back, 2 bases at V and 3 bases at J, with 11 bases in the middle. Germline loops: CDR1 SQVTM, CDR2 ANQGSEA. The CDR3 sequence: CSVERRGLYNEQFF. The CDR3 DNA reads TGCAGCGTTGAAAGGCGGGGCCTCTACAATGAGCAGTTCTTC.

The V and J genes are TRBV6-1 and TRBJ2-7; 9 bases align to TRBD1. This CDR3 has 16 amino acids. The junction had 7 bases not matched to a gene; V was cut back by 4 bases and J by 0 bases. From germline, CDR1 is MNHNS and CDR2 SASEGT. Here the CDR3 DNA reads TGTGCCAGCAGTGGAGAACCGGGACAGGGCTCCTACGAGCAGTACTTC. Translating it yields CASSGEPGQGSYEQYF.

The V and J genes are TRBV18 and TRBJ2-2; no definite D call. V gave up 1 base and J gave up 3 bases, with 6 bases separating them. The CDR3 contains 14 residues. CDR1 is KGHSH and CDR2 is LQKENI in the germline V gene. CDR3 in DNA: TGTGCCAGCTCACCACAGGCAGACACCGGGGAGCTGTTTTTT. Amino acid sequence: CASSPQADTGELFF. The full variable domain, rest sourced from reference TRBV18 and TRBJ2-2, is NAGVMQNPRHLVRRRGQEARLRCSPMKGHSHVYWYRQLPEEGLKFMVYLQKENIIDESGMPKERFSAEFPKEGPSILRIQQVVRGDSAAYFCASSPQADTGELFFGEGSRLTVL.

The chain employs TRBV4-1 and TRBJ2-3; D may be TRBD1 or TRBD2 (6 bases each). The CDR3 consists of 15 residues. Germline V lookup: CDR1 MGHRA, CDR2 YSYEKL. The V end was cut by 4 bases, the J end by 3 bases, with 14 bases between. CDR3 in DNA: TGCGCCAGCAGCCCGGGGGCAGGGCGTACAGATACGCAGTATTTT. Protein product: CASSPGAGRTDTQYF.

On this clone itself: The sample has other DNA sequences that encode this CDR3 too. The chain couples TRBV6-1 to TRBJ2-7; no reliable D call. The CDR3 is 12 amino acids. V was clipped by 2 bases and J by 4 bases, with 6 bases between them. CDR1 is MNHNS, CDR2 SASEGT, per germline. The CDR3 nucleotides read TGTGCCAGCAGTGAAAGTAGGTACGAGCAGTACTTC. Amino acids: CASSESRYEQYF.

J is TRBJ2-4 and V is TRBV4-1, with 11 positions matching TRBD2. Germline V gene lookup returns CDR1 MGHRA and CDR2 YSYEKL. The CDR3 covers 21 residues. V dropped 0 bases and J dropped 2; count of bases not matched to a gene: 15. CDR3 sequence reads: CASSQDSGLAGGTGSKNIQYF. The CDR3 coding sequence is TGCGCCAGCAGCCAAGACAGCGGGCTAGCGGGAGGAACGGGGTCCAAAAACATTCAGTACTTC.

This sequence joins TRBV10-3 and TRBJ1-2, with TRBD1 matching 7 bases. Germline V lookup: CDR1 ENHRY, CDR2 SYGVKD. V was clipped by 2 bases and J by 10 bases; unmatched bases: 10. The CDR3 is 14 amino acids. The CDR3 loop is CAISEPETGFDYTF. In DNA form, the CDR3 reads TGTGCCATCAGTGAGCCCGAGACAGGGTTCGACTACACCTTC.

The chain uses TRBV19 and TRBJ1-2; weak D call: TRBD1 (6 bases). The CDR3 loop spans 16 amino acids. Trimming stripped 1 base from V and 7 bases from J, with 19 bases between. The germline gives CDR1 LNHDA, CDR2 SQIVND (reference sequence). The DNA of the CDR3 is TGTGCCAGTAGTATAGTCCTCGGGCAGGGGAGAGCTGGCTACACCTTC. Its translation: CASSIVLGQGRAGYTF. The full variable domain, completed using reference TRBV19 and TRBJ1-2, is DGGITQSPKYLFRKEGQNVTLSCEQNLNHDAMYWYRQDPGQGLRLIYYSQIVNDFQKGDIAEGYSVSREKKESFPLTVTSAQKNPTAFYLCASSIVLGQGRAGYTFGSGTRLTVV.

The chain links TRBV5-4 to TRBJ2-3; 12 bases are a match to TRBD2. The germline V gene encodes CDR1 SGHNT and CDR2 YYREEE (reference sequence). There are 17 residues in the CDR3. With V trimmed by 3 bases and J by 5 bases, 10 bases remained unmatched. The CDR3 nucleotides read TGTGCCAGCAGCTCCGGACTAGCGGGGTTTAGGGGAGATACGCAGTATTTT. Translated, it gives CASSSGLAGFRGDTQYF.

The chain has TRBV7-2 and TRBJ2-5, with TRBD2 as a possible D gene (6 bases). Trimming took off 5 bases at V and 5 bases at J, with 18 bases between the two ends. The CDR3 runs to 15 residues. CDR1 is SGHTA and CDR2 is FQGNSA in the germline V gene. The CDR3 sequence: CASSPGVVREETQYF. The CDR3 DNA reads as TGTGCCAGCAGCCCGGGGGTGGTCCGGGAGGAGACCCAGTACTTC.

As for this clone: One end of the junction does not line up with germline, which may come from a read error. V gene TRBV6-5 combines with J gene TRBJ2-1; D possibly uses TRBD1 or TRBD2 (5 bases each). CDR1 is MNHEY, CDR2 SVGAGI, per germline. The CDR3 is 12 residues long. The chain's CDR3 is CASSYPTGTSVF. The CDR3 DNA sequence: TGTGCCAGCAGTTACCCGACCGGGACGTCGGTCTTC.

The chain links TRBV4-1 to TRBJ2-2, with D unresolved. Trimming took 0 bases from V and 4 from J, leaving 12 bases between them. The CDR3 covers 16 residues. Germline V gene sequence: CDR1 MGHRA, CDR2 YSYEKL. The DNA for the CDR3 is TGCGCCAGCAGCCAAGATTCAGGAGCTGGCACCGGGGAGCTGTTTTTT. Protein sequence: CASSQDSGAGTGELFF.

This sequence joins TRBV29-1 and TRBJ2-7, with D possibly matching TRBD2 (6 bases). CDR1 and CDR2 from the germline V gene are SQVTM and ANQGSEA. The CDR3 sequence is 15 residues long. The V end lost 5 bases, the J end lost 2 bases, and 19 bases lay between the germline ends. The CDR3 region has the DNA TGCAGCGTTAAACGGGGGATGGACACCGCCTACGAGCAGTACTTC. It encodes CSVKRGMDTAYEQYF.

This sequence joins TRBV20-1 and TRBJ2-1; no definite D call. The CDR3 sequence is 10 residues long. With 8 bases removed from V and 12 bases from J, the gap between germline ends came to 14 bases. Looked up from germline, CDR1 is DFQATT and CDR2 is SNEGSKA (reference sequence). CDR3 in amino acids: CSSQLIGQFF. The CDR3 DNA is TGCAGTTCCCAGCTTATCGGGCAGTTCTTC.

The CDR3 region has the DNA TGTGCCAGCAGTGGCATGGGTATCAATGAGCAGTTCTTC. Amino acids: CASSGMGINEQFF. The chain couples TRBV6-5 to TRBJ2-1; D is unresolved. The CDR3 loop spans 13 amino acids. The germline V gene encodes CDR1 MNHEY and CDR2 SVGAGI. V was cut by 5 bases and J by 6 bases, with 11 bases left in between.

DNA for the CDR3: TGTGCCAGTAGTATGAGGACAGGAACCAAGAACACTGAAGCTTTCTTT. Protein product: CASSMRTGTKNTEAFF. The V gene is TRBV19, the J gene TRBJ1-1; 7 nucleotides line up with TRBD1. Germline V gives CDR1 LNHDA, CDR2 SQIVND (reference sequence). The J segment lost 1 base and the V segment lost 3 bases, leaving 8 bases of the junction unmatched. The CDR3 loop spans 16 amino acids.

V usage is TRBV5-6 and J usage is TRBJ1-1, with D maybe TRBD1 (5 bases). The germline V gene has CDR1 SGHDT and CDR2 YYEEEE. The germline V and J ends were trimmed by 2 bases and 7 bases, with 15 bases remaining between them. The CDR3 contains 14 residues. This chain's CDR3 is CASSFRGVFHEAFF. The DNA for the CDR3 is TGTGCCAGCAGCTTCAGAGGGGTGTTCCATGAAGCTTTCTTT.

The rearrangement links TRBV10-3 to TRBJ2-2, with D possibly called TRBD1 or TRBD2 (5 bases each). Germline V CDR1 and CDR2: ENHRY, SYGVKD. V gave up 8 bases and J gave up 7 bases, with 14 bases separating them. CDR3 length: 13 amino acids. For the CDR3, the DNA is TGTGCCATCCTCCGGGACCGCGACGGGGAGCTGTTTTTT. Translating it yields CAILRDRDGELFF.